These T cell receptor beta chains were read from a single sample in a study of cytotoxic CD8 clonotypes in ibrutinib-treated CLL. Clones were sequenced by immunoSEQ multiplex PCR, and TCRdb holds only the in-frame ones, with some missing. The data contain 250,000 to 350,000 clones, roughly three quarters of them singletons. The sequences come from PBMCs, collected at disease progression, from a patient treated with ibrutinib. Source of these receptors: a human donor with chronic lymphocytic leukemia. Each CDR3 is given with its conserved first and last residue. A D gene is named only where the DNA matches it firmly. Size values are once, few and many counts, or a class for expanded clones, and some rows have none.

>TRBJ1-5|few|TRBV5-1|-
CASSLRGRGSGAPQHF
TGCGCCAGCAGCTTGCGGGGCCGCGGTTCGGGCGCGCCCCAGCATTTT
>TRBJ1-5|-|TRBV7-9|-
CASSKTGNQPQHF
TGTGCCAGCAGCAAAACAGGGAATCAGCCCCAGCATTTT
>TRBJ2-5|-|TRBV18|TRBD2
CASSPTSGGASSETQYF
TGTGCCAGCTCACCGACTAGCGGGGGGGCCTCGTCCGAGACCCAGTACTTC
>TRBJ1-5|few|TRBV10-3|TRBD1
CAIGLDRGNQPQHF
TGTGCCATCGGCTTGGACAGGGGAAATCAGCCCCAGCATTTT
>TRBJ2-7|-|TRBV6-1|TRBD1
CASNKQGGTYEQYF
TGTGCCAGCAATAAACAGGGGGGCACCTACGAGCAGTACTTC
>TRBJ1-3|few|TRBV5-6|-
CASSLLGQLTSGNTIYF
TGTGCCAGCAGCTTGTTAGGACAGCTAACCTCTGGAAACACCATATATTTT
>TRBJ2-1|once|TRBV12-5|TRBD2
CASATGLGAYNEQFF
TGTGCTAGTGCCACTGGACTAGGGGCCTACAATGAGCAGTTCTTC
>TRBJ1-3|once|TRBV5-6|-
CASSLTQGAGNTIYF
TGTGCCAGCAGCTTAACGCAAGGTGCTGGAAACACCATATATTTT
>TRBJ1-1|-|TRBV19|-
CASSIGLPVTEAFF
TGTGCCAGTAGTATAGGACTCCCGGTGACTGAAGCTTTCTTT
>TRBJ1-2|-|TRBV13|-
CASSPPPGQAYGYTF
TGTGCCAGCAGCCCTCCCCCGGGCCAGGCCTATGGCTACACCTTC
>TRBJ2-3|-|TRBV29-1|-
CSGLAGGGHRDTQYF
TGCAGCGGACTAGCAGGAGGGGGCCACAGAGATACGCAGTATTTT
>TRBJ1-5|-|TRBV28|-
CASSLTGSNQPQHF
TGTGCCAGCAGCTTAACAGGTAGCAATCAGCCCCAGCATTTT
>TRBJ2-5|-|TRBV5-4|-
CASSLGTETQYF
TGTGCCAGCAGCTTGGGAACAGAGACCCAGTACTTC
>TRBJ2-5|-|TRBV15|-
CATSRWNAVETQYF
TGTGCCACCAGCAGATGGAACGCAGTAGAGACCCAGTACTTC
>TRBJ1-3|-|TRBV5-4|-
CASSAVGVSGNTIYF
TGTGCCAGCAGCGCGGTGGGGGTCTCTGGAAACACCATATATTTT
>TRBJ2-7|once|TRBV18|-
CASSRDSDFYEQYF
TGTGCCAGCTCAAGAGACAGCGACTTCTACGAGCAGTACTTC
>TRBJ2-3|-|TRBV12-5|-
CASGEGGPGTDTQYF
TGTGCTAGTGGGGAAGGAGGCCCGGGCACAGATACGCAGTATTTT
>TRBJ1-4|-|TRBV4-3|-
CASSQDGRYNEKLFF
TGCGCCAGCAGCCAAGATGGCAGATATAATGAAAAACTGTTTTTT
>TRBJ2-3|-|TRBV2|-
CASRGSDRSTDTQYF
TGTGCCAGCAGGGGTAGCGATCGTTCCACAGATACGCAGTATTTT
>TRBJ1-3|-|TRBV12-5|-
CASGQGLSGNTIYF
TGTGCTAGTGGTCAGGGACTCTCTGGAAACACCATATATTTT
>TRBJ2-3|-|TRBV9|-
CASSVGTLGTDTQYF
TGTGCCAGCAGCGTCGGGACCCTAGGCACAGATACGCAGTATTTT
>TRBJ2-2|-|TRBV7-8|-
CASSLAHRGPTGELFF
TGTGCCAGCAGCTTAGCCCACAGAGGACCCACCGGGGAGCTGTTTTTT
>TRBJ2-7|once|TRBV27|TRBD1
CASSKGMNRGALYEQYF
TGTGCCAGCTCCAAAGGCATGAACAGGGGGGCCCTCTACGAGCAGTACTTC
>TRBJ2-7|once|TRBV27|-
CASSYRVYNTYEQYF
TGTGCCAGCAGTTACAGGGTCTATAACACCTACGAGCAGTACTTC
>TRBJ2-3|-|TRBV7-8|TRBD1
CASSLPETGPTDTQYF
TGTGCCAGCAGCCTCCCAGAGACAGGGCCCACAGATACGCAGTATTTT
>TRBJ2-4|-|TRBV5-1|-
CASSLAGVMDIQYF
TGCGCCAGCAGCTTGGCCGGGGTGATGGACATTCAGTACTTC
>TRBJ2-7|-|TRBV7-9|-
CASSLVAGHTYEQYF
TGTGCCAGCAGCTTAGTTGCGGGGCATACCTACGAGCAGTACTTC
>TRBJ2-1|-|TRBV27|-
CASRGAGDPGNEQFF
TGTGCCAGCAGAGGGGCTGGGGATCCGGGCAATGAGCAGTTCTTC
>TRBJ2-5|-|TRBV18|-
CASSPFRPGLIQETQYF
TGTGCCAGCTCACCCTTCAGACCGGGACTTATACAAGAGACCCAGTACTTC
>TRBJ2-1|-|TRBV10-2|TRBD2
CASRRWTSGPDDEQFF
TGCGCCAGCCGACGTTGGACTAGCGGGCCGGACGATGAGCAGTTCTTC
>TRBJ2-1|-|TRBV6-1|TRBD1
CASSDFPRGHLNEQFF
TGTGCCAGCAGTGATTTTCCCAGGGGGCACCTCAATGAGCAGTTCTTC
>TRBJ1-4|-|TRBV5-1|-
CASSFAGRNEKLFF
TGCGCCAGCAGCTTTGCGGGCCGTAATGAAAAACTGTTTTTT
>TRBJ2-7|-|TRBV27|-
CASSLSRQNYEQYF
TGTGCCAGCAGTTTATCCCGACAGAACTACGAGCAGTACTTC
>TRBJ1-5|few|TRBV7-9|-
CASRKDNQPQHF
TGTGCCAGCAGGAAAGACAATCAGCCCCAGCATTTT
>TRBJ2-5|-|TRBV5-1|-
CASRGGGIGETQYF
TGCGCCAGCAGAGGCGGAGGGATCGGGGAGACCCAGTACTTC
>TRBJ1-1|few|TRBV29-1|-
CSVTVNTEAFF
TGCAGCGTGACAGTGAACACTGAAGCTTTCTTT
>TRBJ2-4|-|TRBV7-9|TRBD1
CASSLWTGGILTKNIQYF
TGTGCCAGCAGCCTCTGGACAGGGGGCATCCTTACCAAAAACATTCAGTACTTC
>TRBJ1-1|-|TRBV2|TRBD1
CASLDRGRTEAFF
TGTGCCAGCCTCGACAGGGGCAGGACTGAAGCTTTCTTT
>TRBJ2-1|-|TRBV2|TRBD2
CASSLKVVGRVDNEQFF
TGTGCCAGCAGTCTCAAGGTTGTCGGGAGGGTCGACAATGAGCAGTTCTTC
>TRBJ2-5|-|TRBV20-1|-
CSAQKETQYF
TGCAGTGCCCAGAAAGAGACCCAGTACTTC
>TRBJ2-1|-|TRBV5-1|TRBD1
CASSPLFMGQNNEQFF
TGCGCCAGCAGCCCGTTGTTCATGGGACAGAACAATGAGCAGTTCTTC
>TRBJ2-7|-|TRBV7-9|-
CASSPKGSSYEQYF
TGTGCCAGCAGCCCGAAAGGGAGCTCCTACGAGCAGTACTTC
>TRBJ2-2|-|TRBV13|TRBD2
CASTLGLAGNTGELFF
TGTGCCAGCACCCTTGGACTAGCGGGGAACACCGGGGAGCTGTTTTTT
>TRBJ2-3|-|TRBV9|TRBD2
CASSRTSGRTDTQYF
TGTGCCAGCAGTCGGACTAGCGGGCGCACAGATACGCAGTATTTT
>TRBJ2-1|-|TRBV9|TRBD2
CASNVAGGLYNEQFF
TGTGCCAGCAACGTAGCGGGAGGCCTCTACAATGAGCAGTTCTTC